This TCR beta chain derives from a study of T cell clonality in common variable immunodeficiency. Germline assignment: CDR1 SGHTA and CDR2 FQGTGA. This CDR3 region has 15 residues. Trimming left V 2 bases short and J 5 bases short, with 13 bases between. Blood samples were heparinized, about 5 to 8 ml per donor. At least ten counts were recorded for this clone. Antigen specificity is unknown. The CDR3 goes on 3 residues after the read ends, and that part is filled in from the germline J gene. Sequencing input was equivalent genomic DNA from CVID and controls. Here immunoSEQ multiplex PCR was the method, and the copy in TCRdb shows in-frame clones only, minus some. Reported are under 50,000 clones, none seen only once; the ten largest carry 0.6% to 0.8%. General observations from the study: CVID subjects shared fewer TCRbeta clones than healthy controls did. Fewer deletions and N-nucleotide insertions were reportedly seen in common variable immunodeficiency TCR beta sequences.

The source is a person aged 18 to 75 in good health. This chain connects TRBV7-3 to TRBJ2-1; TRBD2 is a possible D gene (6 bases). The sequenced sample was peripheral blood mononuclear cells. CDR3 DNA, as far as it was read: TGTGCCAGCAGCTTACGCGGGATTTCCGACAATGAG. It translates to CASSLRGISDNE. The full-length CDR3 reads as CASSLRGISDNEQFF.